The T cell receptor beta chain under discussion was sequenced for a study of regulatory T cells in long-lasting Graves disease. Study outcomes and limitations: Lower TCR diversity characterized persistent Graves' patients relative to newly diagnosed patients.

This clonotype has a count of ten or more. Antigen specificity is unknown. Germline V gene lookup returns CDR1 DFQATT and CDR2 SNEGSKA (reference sequence). V lost 3 bases and J 3 bases, leaving 15 bases between the germline ends. The CDR3 is made up of 14 amino acids. CDR3 regions were amplified by Arm-PCR using iRepertoire HTBI primers to build TCR beta libraries. TCRdb fed the multiplex PCR reads into MiXCR, producing one record per CDR3 protein. The profile covers a few hundred thousand distinct CDR3 sequences, with less than 30% appearing a single time and around 30% taken by the ten largest. Regarding time point: persistent/refractory GD, antithyroid drugs over 5 years with positive TRAb. Isolated PBMC RNA provided the starting material for the TCR library.

The clonotype originates from a middle-aged woman with Graves disease. The starting material was peripheral blood mononuclear cells (PBMCs), obtained when the disease was refractory, from a patient treated with antithyroid drugs. This sequence joins TRBV20-1 and TRBJ2-7; no clear D. The CDR3 nucleotides read TGCAGTGCTAGGGGCCAAAGAGGACGCTACGAGCAGTACTTC. Translating it yields CSARGQRGRYEQYF.